These 27 T cell receptor beta chains were sequenced from one sample in a study of beta chain features in type 1 diabetes. General observations from the study: TCRB CDR3 length was moderately but significantly reduced in all four CD4+ subsets of Type 1 diabetes patients.

Which antigens these TCRs recognize remains unknown. Expressed TCRB transcripts were sequenced because the entire RNA isolate underwent reverse transcription. This table comes from immunoSEQ multiplex PCR, and its TCRdb copy is limited to in-frame clones, with some not included. The sample records over 300,000 clones, approximately 9.9% being singletons. Sequencing was done on a sample of central memory CD4+ T cells from blood. The source is a man aged 30 to 45 with type 1 diabetes.

This clone was observed a handful of times. The V and J genes are TRBV6-5 and TRBJ2-1, with D perhaps matching TRBD1 or TRBD2 (5 bases each). V lost 7 bases, J lost 4 bases, and 17 bases lay in between. This CDR3 has 15 amino acids. Germline V gene sequence: CDR1 MNHEY, CDR2 SVGAGI. DNA of the CDR3: TGTGCCAGCACCCCTTGGGGACGAACATACAATGAGCAGTTCTTC. It is translated as CASTPWGRTYNEQFF.

This clone was picked up a small number of times. Other DNA sequences in the sample encode the same CDR3. V and J are TRBV29-1 and TRBJ2-7; D could derive from TRBD1 or TRBD2 (5 bases each). From germline, CDR1 is SQVTM and CDR2 ANQGSEA. V lost 4 bases and J lost 1, with 8 bases in between. This CDR3 is 12 amino acids long. The CDR3 reads CSVAGGSYEQYF. The CDR3 bases are TGCAGCGTTGCTGGGGGATCCTACGAGCAGTACTTC.

The V gene is TRBV5-1, the J gene TRBJ2-7; either TRBD1 or TRBD2 may fit D (5 bases each). Trimming pared 4 bases from V and 2 bases from J, leaving 16 bases between. This CDR3 contains 15 residues. CDR1 and CDR2 from the germline V gene are SGHRS and YFSETQ. The DNA of the CDR3 is TGCGCCAGCAGCATTTCACGGGACGGCCCCTACGAGCAGTACTTC. It codes for CASSISRDGPYEQYF.

Turning to this clone: A read error likely explains this, since a far larger clone differs by one base. The chain employs TRBV15 and TRBJ1-6, with 9 bases identical to TRBD1. V was pared by 1 base and J by 9 bases, with 10 bases of the junction left unmatched. Looked up from germline, CDR1 is LNHNV and CDR2 is YYDKDF (reference sequence). This CDR3 region has 17 residues. The DNA for the CDR3 is TGTGCCACCAGCAGAGCTGCGGGGGGGACAGGGCTTTCACCCCTCCACTTT. Protein product: CATSRAAGGTGLSPLHF.

This clone has only a few counts. J is TRBJ1-2 and V is TRBV4-3; D gene ambiguous. CDR1 is LGHNA and CDR2 is YSLEER in the germline V gene. The V end was cut by 0 bases, the J end by 4 bases, with 9 bases between. There are 14 residues in the CDR3. CDR3 DNA: TGCGCCAGCAGCCAAGAATTGGGCACCTATGGCTACACCTTC. Its protein is CASSQELGTYGYTF.

This clone occurred a few times. This sample also contains other DNA sequences that code for the same CDR3. This chain joins TRBV7-9 and TRBJ2-5; D unresolved. This CDR3 comprises 12 residues. V was clipped by 5 bases and J by 0 bases, with 4 bases between them. Germline V gene data show CDR1 as SEHNR and CDR2 as FQNEAQ (reference sequence). The CDR3 nucleotides are TGTGCCAGCAGCCCTCACCAAGAGACCCAGTACTTC. Its protein product is CASSPHQETQYF.

The V gene is TRBV7-8, the J gene TRBJ2-1; D is possibly TRBD2 (7 bases). The V gene's germline CDR1 is SGHVS and CDR2 FQNEAQ. CDR3 length equals 17 residues. The V and J ends lost 5 bases and 2 bases respectively, with 19 bases between them. As DNA, the CDR3 is TGTGCCAGCAGCCTGAGGTCAGGCGGGGGCCCCTACAATGAGCAGTTCTTC. Protein product: CASSLRSGGGPYNEQFF.

The V gene is TRBV7-2, the J gene TRBJ2-3; D unclear. The V gene's germline CDR1 is SGHTA and CDR2 FQGNSA. The CDR3 is 15 residues long. V was shortened by 2 bases and J by 1 base, with 10 bases between the two germline ends. The CDR3 sequence is CASSLKGSGTDTQYF. Here the CDR3 DNA reads TGTGCCAGCAGCTTAAAAGGGTCTGGCACAGATACGCAGTATTTT.

This clone was recorded a few times. The chain carries TRBV5-1 and TRBJ2-5; 8 nucleotides line up with TRBD1. The germline CDR1 and CDR2 sequences are SGHRS and YFSETQ. The CDR3 is 17 residues long. The V and J ends lost 5 bases and 0 bases, in that order; junction bases with no gene match: 12. The CDR3 here is CASRTGAQIKYQETQYF. CDR3 coding DNA: TGCGCCAGCAGGACAGGGGCCCAGATTAAGTACCAAGAGACCCAGTACTTC.

This clone was found a few times. The chain is built from TRBV28 and TRBJ1-4; 8 bases map to TRBD1. Germline lookup yields CDR1 MDHEN and CDR2 SYDVKM. J gave up 8 bases and V 8 bases, and 7 bases lay outside the gene matches. CDR3 length: 13 residues. The CDR3 nucleotides read TGTGCCAGCTTCGGACAGGGTCGGGAAAAACTGTTTTTT. Protein: CASFGQGREKLFF.

The genes are TRBV9 and TRBJ1-2; TRBD1 is a possible D gene (6 bases). This CDR3 has 14 residues. Between the trimmed V and J ends, which lost 0 bases and 7 bases, there was a span of 13 bases. Germline V CDR1 and CDR2: SGDLS, YYNGEE. The CDR3 here is CASSVEGVRSGYTF. DNA of the CDR3: TGTGCCAGCAGCGTAGAGGGGGTCAGGTCTGGCTACACCTTC. The entire variable domain, with the rest obtained from reference TRBV9 and TRBJ1-2, is as follows: DSGVTQTPKHLITATGQRVTLRCSPRSGDLSVYWYQQSLDQGLQFLIQYYNGEERAKGNILERFSAQQFPDLHSELNLSSLELGDSALYFCASSVEGVRSGYTFGSGTRLTVV.

This clone was counted only a few times. The gene calls are TRBV19 and TRBJ2-5; D is undetermined. Trimming took 1 base from V and 2 from J, leaving 11 bases between them. The length of the CDR3 is 15 residues. Germline V gene lookup returns CDR1 LNHDA and CDR2 SQIVND (reference sequence). DNA of the CDR3: TGTGCCAGTAGTATAGTTGGCCAGTTACAAGAGACCCAGTACTTC. It specifies CASSIVGQLQETQYF.

This clone has only a few counts. V usage is TRBV2 and J usage is TRBJ1-1, with D unresolved. Germline CDR1 reads SNHLY; CDR2 reads FYNNEI. The V end lost 4 bases, the J end lost 8 bases, and 5 bases lay between the germline ends. The CDR3 loop spans 10 amino acids. In nucleotides, the CDR3 is TGTGCCAGCAGTGTTTTGGAAGCTTTCTTT. Its translation: CASSVLEAFF.

V gene TRBV7-8 combines with J gene TRBJ2-1; a weak D match, TRBD2 (7 bases). This CDR3 has 15 residues. The germline gives CDR1 SGHVS, CDR2 FQNEAQ. V was clipped by 6 bases and J by 9 bases, with 21 bases between them. This CDR3 is CASSLRGGLVGEQFF. CDR3 nucleotide sequence: TGTGCCAGCAGTCTTCGCGGGGGCCTTGTAGGTGAGCAGTTCTTC.

This clone was seen a handful of times. The rearrangement links TRBV14 to TRBJ1-2; D is unclear. The CDR3 is made up of 13 amino acids. The germline V gene encodes CDR1 SGHDN and CDR2 FVKESK. The V and J ends lost 4 bases and 1 base respectively, with 7 bases between them. Here the CDR3 DNA reads TGTGCCAGCAGCCCGAGCCTTAACTATGGCTACACCTTC. This encodes CASSPSLNYGYTF.

This clone has more than one count but fewer than ten. This chain joins TRBV5-1 and TRBJ1-6, with 9 bases aligning to TRBD1. From germline, CDR1 is SGHRS and CDR2 YFSETQ. The CDR3 contains 14 residues. Trimming at V came to 6 bases and at J to 10 bases, leaving 8 bases not matched to a gene. CDR3 region: CASTSTGGRSPLHF. The CDR3 DNA reads TGCGCCAGCACCTCGACAGGGGGAAGGTCACCCCTCCACTTT.

This clone showed up many times. This chain connects TRBV5-6 to TRBJ1-6, with 8 bases that match TRBD1. This CDR3 contains 13 residues. Germline CDR1 and CDR2: SGHDT and YYEEEE. V shed 2 bases and J 11 bases; nucleotides not matched to a gene: 3. Written as DNA, the CDR3 is TGTGCCAGCAGCTTTGACAGGGGTCCACCCCTCCACTTT. As protein: CASSFDRGPPLHF.

The gene calls are TRBV6-5 and TRBJ2-2; D may correspond to TRBD1 or TRBD2 (5 bases each). Trimming pared 9 bases from V and 0 bases from J, leaving 11 bases between. The CDR3 extends over 14 amino acids. The germline V gene has CDR1 MNHEY and CDR2 SVGAGI. CDR3 nucleotides: TGTGCCAGTACGGGACGTACGAACACCGGGGAGCTGTTTTTT. It encodes CASTGRTNTGELFF.

This clone was detected only a few times. The rearrangement links TRBV5-1 to TRBJ2-3; no firm D call. The CDR3 is 13 residues long. V shed 4 bases and J shed 0 bases, with 6 bases lying between them. In germline, CDR1 is SGHRS, CDR2 YFSETQ. CDR3 sequence (DNA): TGCGCCAGCAGCGTGGACAGCACAGATACGCAGTATTTT. It yields the protein CASSVDSTDTQYF. The variable domain in full, completed from reference TRBV5-1 and TRBJ2-3, reads KAGVTQTPRYLIKTRGQQVTLSCSPISGHRSVSWYQQTPGQGLQFLFEYFSETQRNKGNFPGRFSGRQFSNSRSEMNVSTLELGDSALYLCASSVDSTDTQYFGPGTRLTVL.

This clone was seen only a few times. The J gene is TRBJ2-2, the V gene TRBV7-7; no reliable D call. CDR1 SSHAT and CDR2 FNYEAQ come from the germline V gene (reference sequence). The V end lost 6 bases, the J end lost 0 bases, and 11 bases lay between the germline ends. This CDR3 has 15 residues. The CDR3: CASSLTDTNTGELFF. The DNA for the CDR3 is TGTGCCAGCAGTTTGACGGATACGAACACCGGGGAGCTGTTTTTT.

The gene calls are TRBV6-1 and TRBJ1-1; 9 nucleotides match TRBD1. The CDR3 consists of 12 residues. Germline V gene data show CDR1 as MNHNS and CDR2 as SASEGT. Trimming took 4 bases from V and 10 from J; bases not matched to a gene: 4. The DNA of the CDR3 is TGTGCCAGCAGTGGAACGGACAGGGGAGCTTTCTTT. Residues: CASSGTDRGAFF.

This clone was found a few times. This sequence joins TRBV7-9 and TRBJ2-1; TRBD1 is a possible D gene (6 bases). This CDR3 is built from 14 residues. V was trimmed by 1 base and J by 8 bases, leaving 12 bases between them. CDR1 and CDR2 (germline): SEHNR, FQNEAQ (reference sequence). DNA for the CDR3: TGTGCCAGCAGCTTAGACCAGGGGTTGGATGAGCAGTTCTTC. As protein: CASSLDQGLDEQFF.

The chain recombines TRBV7-2 with TRBJ2-7; D remains ambiguous. V was shortened by 0 bases and J by 3 bases, with 3 bases between the two germline ends. From germline, CDR1 is SGHTA and CDR2 FQGNSA. The CDR3 covers 12 residues. CDR3: CASSLAYYEQYF. For the CDR3, the DNA is TGTGCCAGCAGCTTAGCTTACTACGAGCAGTACTTC.

Note on this clone: This same CDR3 is encoded by further DNA sequences in the sample. The chain is built from TRBV5-6 and TRBJ2-5, with TRBD1 identical over 7 bases. There are 14 residues in the CDR3. Germline loops: CDR1 SGHDT, CDR2 YYEEEE. The V gene end was trimmed by 1 base and the J gene end by 5 bases; junction bases not matched to a gene: 5. The CDR3 DNA sequence: TGTGCCAGCAGCTTGAGACAGGGCGGGGAGACCCAGTACTTC. Its translation is CASSLRQGGETQYF.

The gene calls are TRBV19 and TRBJ2-5, with TRBD1 matching 10 bases. The J call could be wrong; TRBJ2-7 is a better fit for the DNA end. The CDR3 extends over 14 amino acids. The germline gives CDR1 LNHDA, CDR2 SQIVND (reference sequence). The DNA for the CDR3 is TGTGCCAGTAGCAAGACAGGGGGCAGGGACGAGCAGTACTTC. Its translation: CASSKTGGRDEQYF.

This clone was detected a few times. The CDR3 loop reads CASSLGLAGYEQYF. The CDR3 nucleotides are TGTGCCAGTAGTCTCGGACTAGCGGGCTACGAGCAGTACTTC. The chain couples TRBV19 to TRBJ2-7; 11 bases are shared with TRBD2. Germline CDR1 LNHDA, CDR2 SQIVND (reference sequence). V lost 5 bases to trimming and J lost 3 bases; unmatched junction nucleotides: 3. The CDR3 length is 14 residues.

The CDR3 DNA follows: TGTGCCAGCAGCTCCCGTGGGGGACTAGCCTACGAGCAGTACTTC. As protein: CASSSRGGLAYEQYF. V gene TRBV7-2 combines with J gene TRBJ2-7; TRBD2 matches at 8 bases. The CDR3 sequence is 15 residues long. Per germline, CDR1 SGHTA and CDR2 FQGNSA. J was trimmed by 2 bases and V by 4 bases; bases with no gene match: 7.